This T cell receptor beta chain appears in the sequencing data of a study of T cell repertoires in cytomegalovirus infection. On the study more broadly: Public TCR beta signatures provided an indication of both CMV infection and a matching HLA type.

Study-wide findings and caveats: HLA-C-restricted CMV-specific TCR beta clonotypes were dominant in the ex vivo response.

Trimming stripped 5 bases from V and 0 bases from J, with 7 bases between. Per the germline V gene, CDR1 is SEHNR and CDR2 is FQNEAQ (reference sequence). The CDR3 spans 13 residues. This clonotype was seen at least ten times. Its antigen is as yet unknown. TCRdb reanalysed the reads using MiXCR and keeps one entry per CDR3 protein. The sample records about 530,000 distinct CDR3 sequences, about 30% being singletons. The sequence was obtained from a human donor in good health (CMV status not recorded). Some clones in this sample may be carry-over from other donors' samples. The chain employs TRBV7-9 and TRBJ1-1, with D uncertain. Sequencing was performed on PBMCs. The CDR3 DNA reads TGTGCCAGCAGCCTGACCATGAACACTGAAGCTTTCTTT. This sequence encodes CASSLTMNTEAFF.